These 15 T cell receptor beta chains share one sample of origin, sequenced in a study of blood T cells in healthy people across ages. Combining a sample-barcoded 5' primer with a J-beta primer mix, a second PCR ran for roughly 7 to 12 cycles. TCRdb redid the calling of the 5' RACE reads with MiXCR, one entry per CDR3 protein. Of approximately 780,000 distinct CDR3 sequences listed, 20% to 30% are singletons. The data were also submitted as part of a second study, on T cells of mothers and their children.

What was sequenced was blood. Receptors were obtained from a boy between 5 and 17 years old in good health.

The chain links TRBV12-3 or TRBV12-4 to TRBJ2-1; D is uncertain. V was trimmed by 3 bases and J by 10 bases, leaving 10 bases between them. This CDR3 is built from 12 residues. The CDR3 DNA sequence: TGTGCCAGCAGTTTTTCCGGCATGGAGCAGTTCTTC. It yields the protein CASSFSGMEQFF.

V usage is TRBV9 and J usage is TRBJ2-1; 9 nucleotides align to TRBD2. Germline trimming cut 0 bases from V and 8 bases from J; bases unmatched to any gene: 6. Germline V gives CDR1 SGDLS, CDR2 YYNGEE. The CDR3 spans 15 residues. The CDR3 DNA reads TGTGCCAGCAGCGTAGTAGCGGGAGTTGGTTATGAGCAGTTCTTC. Protein: CASSVVAGVGYEQFF.

The rearrangement uses TRBV7-3 and TRBJ2-1; D is unresolved. The DNA end is a closer match to TRBJ2-7, so the J assignment may be wrong. Germline V gene sequence: CDR1 SGHTA, CDR2 FQGTGA. The CDR3 is 14 amino acids. The DNA for the CDR3 is TGTGCCAGCAGCCCCTCTGGCACCTCCTACGAGCAGTACTTC. Protein product: CASSPSGTSYEQYF.

As regards this clonotype: One junction end disagrees with the germline gene, perhaps due to a read error. The chain uses TRBV7-3 and TRBJ2-1, with a weak D call TRBD1 (6 bases). The CDR3 is 16 residues long. CDR1 is SGHTA and CDR2 is FQGTGA in the germline V gene. The CDR3 nucleotides read TGTGCCAGCAGCTCGACAGGCTTGAGCTCCTTCAATGAGCAGTTCTTC. It translates to CASSSTGLSSFNEQFF. The whole variable domain, filled in from reference TRBV7-3 and TRBJ2-1, reads GAGVSQTPSNKVTEKGKYVELRCDPISGHTALYWYRQSLGQGPEFLIYFQGTGAADDSGLPNDRFFAVRPEGSVSTLKIQRTERGDSAVYLCASSSTGLSSFNEQFFGPGTRLTVL.

The gene calls are TRBV2 and TRBJ2-1; unclear D gene. The J call is doubtful: the DNA matches TRBJ2-5 better. The CDR3 runs to 13 residues. Per the germline V gene, CDR1 is SNHLY and CDR2 is FYNNEI. CDR3 protein: CASSGSALGTQYF. In nucleotides, the CDR3 is TGTGCCAGCAGTGGCTCAGCGCTGGGGACCCAGTACTTC.

The chain recombines TRBV5-1 with TRBJ2-3; 9 positions agree with TRBD1. Germline V lookup: CDR1 SGHRS, CDR2 YFSETQ. The CDR3 is 17 residues long. The trim removed 4 bases at V and 2 bases at J, leaving 11 bases unmatched. In DNA, the CDR3 is TGCGCCAGCAGCCACCTGCCTGGGACAGGGTCCACAGATACGCAGTATTTT. Translated: CASSHLPGTGSTDTQYF.

This clonotype was recorded a few times. V and J are TRBV7-6 and TRBJ2-1, with 7 bases aligning to TRBD2. After removal of 0 bases from V and 4 bases from J, the junction contained 9 bases not matched to a gene. The CDR3 extends over 17 amino acids. Germline loops: CDR1 SGHVS, CDR2 FNYEAQ. The CDR3 bases are TGTGCCAGCAGCTTAGCCGCGGCTAGCGGCCTGTACAATGAGCAGTTCTTC. Translated, it gives CASSLAAASGLYNEQFF.

The chain has TRBV20-1 and TRBJ2-2; 8 positions agree with TRBD2. The CDR3 is made up of 17 amino acids. In germline, CDR1 is DFQATT, CDR2 SNEGSKA (reference sequence). V lost 3 bases, J lost 4 bases, and 13 bases stayed unmatched. CDR3 nucleotides: TGCAGTGCTAGCCCTCCCCCGGGGGGGCCGGGCACCGGGGAGCTGTTTTTT. Its translation is CSASPPPGGPGTGELFF.

This clonotype was observed a few times. This rearrangement joins TRBV12-3 or TRBV12-4 to TRBJ2-1; 14 bases match TRBD2. With V trimmed by 6 bases and J by 6 bases, 7 bases remained unmatched. The CDR3 is 16 amino acids. CDR3: CASSSPGLAGGNEQFF. The CDR3 DNA reads as TGTGCCAGCAGCTCCCCAGGACTAGCGGGGGGCAATGAGCAGTTCTTC.

This chain connects TRBV12-3 or TRBV12-4 to TRBJ1-6, with D possibly matching TRBD1 (6 bases). Trimming took 2 bases from V and 9 from J, leaving 11 bases between them. The CDR3 loop spans 14 amino acids. The CDR3 reads CASSLPTGSSPLHF. The CDR3 bases are TGTGCCAGCAGTTTACCGACAGGTAGTTCACCCCTCCACTTT.

Only a few counts were recorded for this clonotype. The chain employs TRBV7-9 and TRBJ2-4; D not certain. The V end lost 5 bases, the J end lost 0 bases, and 11 bases lay between the germline ends. The CDR3 covers 15 residues. Germline V lookup: CDR1 SEHNR, CDR2 FQNEAQ (reference sequence). CDR3 in amino acids: CASSPTEVAKNIQYF. CDR3 sequence (DNA): TGTGCCAGCAGCCCAACAGAAGTAGCCAAAAACATTCAGTACTTC.

V usage is TRBV6-6 and J usage is TRBJ1-1; D is undetermined. This CDR3 region has 13 residues. Per the germline V gene, CDR1 is MNHNY and CDR2 is SVGAGI (reference sequence). V was cut by 7 bases and J by 0 bases, with 9 bases left in between. CDR3: CASKTTLNTEAFF. In nucleotides, the CDR3 is TGTGCCAGCAAAACAACTCTGAACACTGAAGCTTTCTTT.

This clonotype is a singleton in its sample. The chain employs TRBV10-3 and TRBJ2-7; TRBD1 matches 10 bases. Trimming took 4 bases from V and 5 from J; bases not matched to a gene: 5. CDR1 ENHRY and CDR2 SYGVKD come from the germline V gene. The CDR3 spans 14 residues. The chain's CDR3 is CAISARDRGHEQYF. Here the CDR3 DNA reads TGTGCCATCAGTGCTAGGGACAGGGGCCACGAGCAGTACTTC.

This clonotype was seen a few times. J is TRBJ1-3 and V is TRBV14; D not resolved. Per germline, CDR1 SGHDN and CDR2 FVKESK. V lost 2 bases to trimming and J lost 2 bases, with 4 bases between them. The CDR3 runs 13 residues. For the CDR3, the DNA is TGTGCCAGCAGCCAATTTCCTGGAAACACCATATATTTT. It is translated as CASSQFPGNTIYF.

CDR3 nucleotides: TGTGCCAGCAGCGCGGACGGGACAGGGGGCCCCTACGAGCAGTACTTC. Protein sequence: CASSADGTGGPYEQYF. The J gene is TRBJ2-7, the V gene TRBV9; 12 bases agree with TRBD1. This CDR3 spans 16 amino acids. The ends lost 3 bases at V and 2 bases at J; junction bases unmatched: 6. Looked up from germline, CDR1 is SGDLS and CDR2 is YYNGEE.